This T cell receptor beta chain was captured by sequencing in a study of T cell changes during pregnancy in multiple sclerosis. The protocol was immunoSEQ multiplex PCR, while the TCRdb copy is restricted to in-frame clones and leaves out a portion. The repertoire holds around 40,000 clones, with 90% as singletons. The J segment lost 6 bases and the V segment lost 11 bases, leaving 22 bases of the junction unmatched. Germline loops: CDR1 ENHRY, CDR2 SYGVKD. CDR3 length: 17 amino acids. This TCR derives from a female donor in good health, enrolled as a control in a pregnancy study. This material consisted of CD4+ T cells from peripheral blood mononuclear cells, taken in the first trimester of pregnancy. The genes are TRBV10-3 and TRBJ1-2, with 9 bases lining up with TRBD1. The CDR3 reads CAASGGATGGGSDGYTF. CDR3 bases: TGTGCCGCGTCAGGCGGGGCCACAGGGGGCGGCAGTGATGGCTACACCTTC.